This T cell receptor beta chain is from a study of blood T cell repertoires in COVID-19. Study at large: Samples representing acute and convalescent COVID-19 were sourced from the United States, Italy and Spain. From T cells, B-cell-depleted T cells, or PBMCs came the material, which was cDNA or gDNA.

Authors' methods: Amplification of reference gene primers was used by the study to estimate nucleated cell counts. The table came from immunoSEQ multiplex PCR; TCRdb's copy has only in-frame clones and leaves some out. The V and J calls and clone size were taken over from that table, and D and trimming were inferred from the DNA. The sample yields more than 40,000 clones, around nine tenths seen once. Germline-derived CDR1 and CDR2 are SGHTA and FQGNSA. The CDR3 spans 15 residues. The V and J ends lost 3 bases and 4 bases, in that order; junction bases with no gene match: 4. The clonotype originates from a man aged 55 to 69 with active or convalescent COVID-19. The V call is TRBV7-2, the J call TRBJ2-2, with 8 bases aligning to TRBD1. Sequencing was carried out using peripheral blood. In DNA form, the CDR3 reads TGTGCCAGCAGCTTCTGGACAGGGATCACCGGGGAGCTGTTTTTT. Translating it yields CASSFWTGITGELFF.